This T cell receptor beta chain was profiled in a study of T-cell reconstitution after alpha-beta-depleted transplantation in children. Germline CDR1 is MDHEN and CDR2 is SYDVKM. The CDR3 runs 17 residues. V shed 7 bases and J 2 bases; nucleotides not matched to a gene: 14. It was with unique molecular identifiers that the TCRbeta library was prepared. TCRdb processed the PCR reads anew with MiXCR; each CDR3 protein has one entry. The sample yields about 200,000 distinct CDR3 sequences, less than 15% seen once. At least ten counts were recorded for this clonotype. This specimen consisted of PBMCs from the stem cell graft donor, obtained from the stem cell graft. V usage is TRBV28 and J usage is TRBJ2-5; 9 bases are shared with TRBD2. The receptor comes from a human donor who donated a stem cell graft to a child with acute lymphoblastic leukemia. Here the CDR3 reads CASTVWNSGGPQETQYF. The CDR3, as DNA: TGTGCCAGCACCGTGTGGAATAGCGGGGGACCGCAAGAGACCCAGTACTTC.